The entry below describes one TCR beta chain. Only in-frame clones appear in the TCRdb table, and some are missing; sequencing was by immunoSEQ multiplex PCR. Among roughly 60,000 clones listed, around four fifths were seen once. This sample stems from a study of OX40 agonist ivuxolimab in advanced cancers. Study-wide background: Head and neck, renal cell, melanoma or hepatocellular carcinoma were the cancers that dose-escalation patients had. Roughly two fifths of patients had received prior checkpoint inhibitor therapy.

The CDR3 runs 16 residues. Per germline, CDR1 GTSNPN and CDR2 SVGIG (reference sequence). The junction had 8 bases not matched to a gene; V was cut back by 4 bases and J by 0 bases. The origin of this receptor is an adult with an advanced solid tumor such as melanoma, head and neck, liver or kidney cancer. This sample comprised CD4+ or CD8+ T cells sorted from blood, obtained in a trial of the OX40 agonist ivuxolimab. This sequence joins TRBV30 and TRBJ2-3, with 9 bases that match TRBD2. The CDR3, as DNA: TGTGCCTGGATACGCGGGGGGGCCTCTAGCACAGATACGCAGTATTTT. Its protein is CAWIRGGASSTDTQYF.